The T cell receptor beta chain described here comes from a study of blood T cells in healthy people across ages. General study findings and limits: Higher naive T cell percentage went strongly together with higher TCR beta diversity.

Concerning this clonotype itself: Its antigen is unknown.

With a J-beta primer mix and a sample-barcoded 5' primer, a second PCR ran about 7 to 11 cycles. Each CDR3 protein gets one entry after TCRdb re-called the 5' RACE reads with MiXCR. The sample carries about a million distinct CDR3 sequences, roughly 51% recorded once. V gave up 5 bases and J gave up 4 bases; unmatched junction bases: 7. Germline values: CDR1 SGHTA, CDR2 FQGNSA. The CDR3 totals 17 residues. Sequenced material: blood. V gene TRBV7-2 combines with J gene TRBJ2-3, with 15 bases identical to TRBD2. The origin of this receptor is a woman aged 60-75 years in good health. CDR3: CASSPGLAGGHSDTQYF. The DNA of the CDR3 is TGTGCCAGCAGCCCGGGACTAGCGGGAGGTCATTCAGATACGCAGTATTTT. The full variable domain, rest sourced from reference TRBV7-2 and TRBJ2-3, is GAGVSQSPSNKVTEKGKDVELRCDPISGHTALYWYRQSLGQGLEFLIYFQGNSAPDKSGLPSDRFSAERTGGSVSTLTIQRTQQEDSAVYLCASSPGLAGGHSDTQYFGPGTRLTVL.